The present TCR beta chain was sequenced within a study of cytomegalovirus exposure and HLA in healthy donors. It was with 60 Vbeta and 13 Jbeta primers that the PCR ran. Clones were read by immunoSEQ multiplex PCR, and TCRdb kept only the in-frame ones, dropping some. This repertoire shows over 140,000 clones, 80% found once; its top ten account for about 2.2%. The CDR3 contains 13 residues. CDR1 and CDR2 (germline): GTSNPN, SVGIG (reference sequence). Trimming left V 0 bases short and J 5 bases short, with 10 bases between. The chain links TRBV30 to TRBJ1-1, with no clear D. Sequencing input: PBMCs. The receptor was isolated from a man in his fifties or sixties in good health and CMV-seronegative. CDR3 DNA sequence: TGTGCCTGGAGTGTAAAGGGAGTAACTGAAGCTTTCTTT. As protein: CAWSVKGVTEAFF.